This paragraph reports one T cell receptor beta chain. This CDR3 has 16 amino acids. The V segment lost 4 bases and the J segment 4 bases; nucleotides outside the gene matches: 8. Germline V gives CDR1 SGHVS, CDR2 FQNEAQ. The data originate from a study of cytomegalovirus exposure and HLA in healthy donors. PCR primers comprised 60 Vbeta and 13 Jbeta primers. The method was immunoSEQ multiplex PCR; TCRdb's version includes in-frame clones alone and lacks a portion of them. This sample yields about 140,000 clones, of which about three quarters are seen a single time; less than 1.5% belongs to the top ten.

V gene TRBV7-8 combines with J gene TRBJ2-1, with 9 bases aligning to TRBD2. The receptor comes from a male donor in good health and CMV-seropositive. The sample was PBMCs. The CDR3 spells CASSSLPSGVYNEQFF. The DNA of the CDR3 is TGTGCCAGCAGCTCACTGCCTAGCGGGGTTTACAATGAGCAGTTCTTC. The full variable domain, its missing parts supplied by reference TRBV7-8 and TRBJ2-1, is GAGVSQSPRYKVAKRGQDVALRCDPISGHVSLFWYQQALGQGPEFLTYFQNEAQLDKSGLPSDRFFAERPEGSVSTLKIQRTQQEDSAVYLCASSSLPSGVYNEQFFGPGTRLTVL.